This TCR beta chain was captured in a study of blood T cell repertoires in COVID-19. In the study overall: Sources were T cells, B-cell-depleted T cells, or PBMCs; the material itself was cDNA or gDNA.

Repertoires were generated with immunoSEQ multiplex PCR, while TCRdb's copy carries only in-frame clones and drops some. This table holds 150,000 or so clones, under 85% found once. Sequencing used PBMCs or T cells enriched from blood (not recorded which). This receptor was taken from a man between 45 and 60 years old who had recovered from COVID-19.

DNA for the CDR3: TGTGCCAGCAGCTTAGGGTCGGCGGGGGCTTCCTATGGCTACACCTTC. It specifies CASSLGSAGASYGYTF. The rearrangement uses TRBV7-9 and TRBJ1-2; possibly TRBD1 for D (6 bases). This CDR3 comprises 16 residues. Between the trimmed V and J ends, which lost 1 base and 4 bases, there was a span of 16 bases. CDR1 and CDR2 (germline): SEHNR, FQNEAQ (reference sequence).